Following are 17 T cell receptor beta chains from one sample sequenced in a study of PD-1 blockade in classical Hodgkin lymphoma. The protocol was immunoSEQ multiplex PCR, while the TCRdb copy is restricted to in-frame clones and leaves out a portion. The table includes under 75,000 clones, more than 75% detected once. Patients all relapsed after autologous stem cell transplantation, and there was variation in brentuximab vedotin exposure. The material sequenced was peripheral blood mononuclear cells (PBMCs), taken before the second cycle of nivolumab. The receptors derive from a human donor with classical Hodgkin lymphoma.

J is TRBJ1-2 and V is TRBV19; D call uncertain. This CDR3 spans 12 amino acids. Germline V gene data show CDR1 as LNHDA and CDR2 as SQIVND (reference sequence). V shed 2 bases and J shed 1 base, with 2 bases lying between them. Written as DNA, the CDR3 is TGTGCCAGTAGTATAAATAACTATGGCTACACCTTC. The encoded protein is CASSINNYGYTF.

This clone was observed once. An end of the junction does not agree with germline; a read error may underlie this. This rearrangement joins TRBV6-6 to TRBJ2-5; possibly TRBD1 for D (6 bases). This CDR3 comprises 15 residues. Germline CDR1 and CDR2: MNHNY and SVGAGI (reference sequence). The CDR3 DNA is TGTGCCAGCAGCCACAGGGACGGCCCCCAAGTGACCCAGTACTTC. Its protein product is CASSHRDGPQVTQYF.

The rearrangement joins TRBV4-1 to TRBJ2-3; D may be TRBD1 (6 bases). There are 13 residues in the CDR3. Germline values: CDR1 MGHRA, CDR2 YSYEKL. Trimming pared 3 bases from V and 4 bases from J, leaving 8 bases between. The chain's CDR3 is CASSQAGADTQYF. The CDR3 DNA sequence: TGCGCCAGCAGCCAGGCAGGGGCAGATACGCAGTATTTT.

The genes are TRBV30 and TRBJ2-7; D tentatively reads TRBD1 or TRBD2 (5 bases each). Germline CDR1 is GTSNPN and CDR2 is SVGIG (reference sequence). Trimming left V 4 bases short and J 0 bases short, with 10 bases between. CDR3 length equals 13 residues. This chain's CDR3 is CAWMGPSSYEQYF. The CDR3 DNA follows: TGTGCCTGGATGGGACCTAGCTCCTACGAGCAGTACTTC.

This clone has only one observation. The genes are TRBV6-5 and TRBJ2-7; a possible D gene is TRBD1 (5 bases). V dropped 0 bases and J dropped 2 bases, with 11 bases sitting between them. From germline, CDR1 is MNHEY and CDR2 SVGAGI. This CDR3 is built from 15 residues. For the CDR3, the DNA is TGTGCCAGCAGTTACTCCAGGCAGGGTCCCTACGAGCAGTACTTC. Translated: CASSYSRQGPYEQYF.

This chain uses TRBV9 with TRBJ2-1, with TRBD1 matching over 7 bases. The CDR3 runs to 14 residues. With 5 bases clipped from V and 0 bases from J, the junction kept 2 bases outside the gene matches. Germline values: CDR1 SGDLS, CDR2 YYNGEE. CDR3 region: CASRKGASYNEQFF. Here the CDR3 DNA reads TGTGCCAGCAGGAAGGGGGCCTCCTACAATGAGCAGTTCTTC.

The chain couples TRBV9 to TRBJ2-5, with 11 nucleotides matching TRBD2. Trimming removed 4 bases from V and 5 bases from J; junction bases left unmatched: 7. The CDR3 is made up of 15 amino acids. Germline CDR1 and CDR2: SGDLS and YYNGEE. The chain's CDR3 is CASSYSGGAVETQYF. The DNA of the CDR3 is TGTGCCAGCAGCTATAGCGGGGGGGCCGTCGAGACCCAGTACTTC.

The chain joins TRBV5-1 to TRBJ2-3, with D possibly matching TRBD1 (6 bases). Per germline, CDR1 SGHRS and CDR2 YFSETQ. The CDR3 consists of 14 residues. Between the trimmed V and J ends, which lost 3 bases and 1 base, there was a span of 9 bases. The CDR3 reads CASSSNRGTDTQYF. In DNA, the CDR3 is TGCGCCAGCAGCTCGAACAGGGGCACAGATACGCAGTATTTT. Looking up the rest from reference TRBV5-1 and TRBJ2-3 gives the full variable domain: KAGVTQTPRYLIKTRGQQVTLSCSPISGHRSVSWYQQTPGQGLQFLFEYFSETQRNKGNFPGRFSGRQFSNSRSEMNVSTLELGDSALYLCASSSNRGTDTQYFGPGTRLTVL.

The gene calls are TRBV7-2 and TRBJ1-3; D possibly corresponds to TRBD1 (5 bases). Germline CDR1 and CDR2: SGHTA and FQGNSA. The germline V and J ends were trimmed by 3 bases and 2 bases, with 8 bases remaining between them. This CDR3 comprises 14 residues. The CDR3 reads CASSFGGTGNTIYF. CDR3 DNA: TGTGCCAGCAGCTTCGGGGGAACTGGAAACACCATATATTTT. The full variable domain, with the rest looked up from reference TRBV7-2 and TRBJ1-3, is GAGVSQSPSNKVTEKGKDVELRCDPISGHTALYWYRQSLGQGLEFLIYFQGNSAPDKSGLPSDRFSAERTGGSVSTLTIQRTQQEDSAVYLCASSFGGTGNTIYFGEGSWLTVV.

The gene calls are TRBV7-8 and TRBJ2-3; no reliable D call. The CDR3 is 14 residues long. Germline V gene lookup returns CDR1 SGHVS and CDR2 FQNEAQ. V gave up 0 bases and J gave up 3 bases, with 7 bases separating them. This chain's CDR3 is CASSLAGGTDTQYF. In DNA, the CDR3 is TGTGCCAGCAGCTTAGCTGGTGGGACAGATACGCAGTATTTT. The complete variable domain, with remaining parts taken from reference TRBV7-8 and TRBJ2-3, reads GAGVSQSPRYKVAKRGQDVALRCDPISGHVSLFWYQQALGQGPEFLTYFQNEAQLDKSGLPSDRFFAERPEGSVSTLKIQRTQQEDSAVYLCASSLAGGTDTQYFGPGTRLTVL.

The chain links TRBV6-4 to TRBJ2-3; D is undetermined. Germline loops: CDR1 MRHNA, CDR2 SNTAGT. Trimming pared 8 bases from V and 0 bases from J, leaving 15 bases between. The CDR3 length is 15 residues. The CDR3 coding sequence is TGTGCCAGCGGCCAAAGCCCCGGTAGCACAGATACGCAGTATTTT. Encoded protein: CASGQSPGSTDTQYF.

The chain links TRBV20-1 to TRBJ2-7; no clear D. CDR3 length: 11 amino acids. The germline gives CDR1 DFQATT, CDR2 SNEGSKA (reference sequence). V lost 6 bases and J lost 7, with 13 bases in between. This chain's CDR3 is CSASHVGEQYF. In nucleotides, the CDR3 is TGCAGTGCCTCTCATGTTGGGGAGCAGTACTTC.

This clone was picked up a small number of times. The gene calls are TRBV5-1 and TRBJ2-3; D perhaps matches TRBD2 (5 bases). The CDR3 length is 14 residues. Trimming took off 0 bases at V and 7 bases at J, with 12 bases between the two ends. Germline loops: CDR1 SGHRS, CDR2 YFSETQ. The CDR3 nucleotides are TGCGCCAGCAGCTTGGACCCAGCGGCGAATACGCAGTATTTT. Its protein product is CASSLDPAANTQYF.

The V call is TRBV29-1, the J call TRBJ1-2; tentative D call: TRBD1 (5 bases). The CDR3 covers 16 residues. Looked up from germline, CDR1 is SQVTM and CDR2 is ANQGSEA. V lost 0 bases to trimming and J lost 7 bases, with 21 bases between them. CDR3 DNA: TGCAGCGTTGAAGATGAGAGGCGGCCCAGGGAGGGTGGCTACACCTTC. As protein: CSVEDERRPREGGYTF.

This clone was picked up one time. This chain connects TRBV28 to TRBJ2-3, with D possibly called TRBD1 or TRBD2 (5 bases each). The length of the CDR3 is 15 residues. Trimming took 6 bases from V and 8 from J, leaving 21 bases between them. CDR1 MDHEN and CDR2 SYDVKM come from the germline V gene. CDR3 sequence: CASSPPGTLAVTQYF. In nucleotides, the CDR3 is TGTGCCAGCAGCCCCCCCGGGACGCTGGCAGTTACGCAGTATTTT.

The chain joins TRBV19 to TRBJ1-2; TRBD1 matches 8 bases. From germline, CDR1 is LNHDA and CDR2 SQIVND (reference sequence). This CDR3 region has 12 residues. Trimming at V came to 10 bases and at J to 6 bases, leaving 7 bases not matched to a gene. The CDR3: CAIKAGGHGYTF. CDR3 nucleotides: TGTGCCATAAAAGCAGGGGGCCATGGCTACACCTTC.

In this sample, this clone turned up once. The chain employs TRBV19 and TRBJ1-4; possible D gene TRBD1, 5 bases. V was pared by 3 bases and J by 0 bases, with 11 bases between. The CDR3 sequence is 16 residues long. CDR1 LNHDA and CDR2 SQIVND come from the germline V gene (reference sequence). In nucleotides, the CDR3 is TGTGCCAGTAGTATGCGGGGCATCGCAACTAATGAAAAACTGTTTTTT. Amino acid sequence: CASSMRGIATNEKLFF.